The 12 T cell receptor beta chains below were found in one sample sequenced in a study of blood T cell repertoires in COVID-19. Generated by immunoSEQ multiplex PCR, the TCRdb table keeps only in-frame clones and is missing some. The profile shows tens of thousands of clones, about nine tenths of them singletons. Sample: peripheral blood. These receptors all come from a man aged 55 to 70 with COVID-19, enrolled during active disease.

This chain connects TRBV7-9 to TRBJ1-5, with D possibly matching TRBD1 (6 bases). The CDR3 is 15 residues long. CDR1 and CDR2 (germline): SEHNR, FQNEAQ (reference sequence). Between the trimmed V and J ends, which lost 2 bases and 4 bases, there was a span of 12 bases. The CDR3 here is CASSLKGDPNQPQHF. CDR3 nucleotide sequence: TGTGCCAGCAGCTTAAAGGGGGATCCAAATCAGCCCCAGCATTTT.

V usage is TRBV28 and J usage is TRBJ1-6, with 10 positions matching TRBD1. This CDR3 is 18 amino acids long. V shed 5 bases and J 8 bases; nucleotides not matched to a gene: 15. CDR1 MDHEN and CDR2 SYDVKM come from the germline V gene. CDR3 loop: CASSDITGTGEKDSPLHF. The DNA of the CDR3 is TGTGCCAGCAGTGATATTACCGGGACAGGGGAAAAAGATTCACCCCTCCACTTT.

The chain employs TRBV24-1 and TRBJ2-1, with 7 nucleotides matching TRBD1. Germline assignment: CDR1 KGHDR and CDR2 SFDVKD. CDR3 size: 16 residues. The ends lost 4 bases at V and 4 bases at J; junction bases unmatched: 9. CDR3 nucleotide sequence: TGTGCCACCAGTGACCCGACAGGGACATTTTACAATGAGCAGTTCTTC. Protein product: CATSDPTGTFYNEQFF.

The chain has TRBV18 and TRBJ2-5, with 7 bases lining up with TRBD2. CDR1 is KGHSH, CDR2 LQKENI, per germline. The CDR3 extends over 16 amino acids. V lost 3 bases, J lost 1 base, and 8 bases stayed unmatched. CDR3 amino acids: CASSPPSGAFQETQYF. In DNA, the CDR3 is TGTGCCAGCTCACCTCCAAGCGGGGCCTTCCAAGAGACCCAGTACTTC.

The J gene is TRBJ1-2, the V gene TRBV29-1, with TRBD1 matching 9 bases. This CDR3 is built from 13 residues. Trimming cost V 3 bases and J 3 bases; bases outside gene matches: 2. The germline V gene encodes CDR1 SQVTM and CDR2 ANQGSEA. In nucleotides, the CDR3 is TGCAGCGTTGAGAGGACAGGGGACTATGGCTACACCTTC. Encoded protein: CSVERTGDYGYTF.

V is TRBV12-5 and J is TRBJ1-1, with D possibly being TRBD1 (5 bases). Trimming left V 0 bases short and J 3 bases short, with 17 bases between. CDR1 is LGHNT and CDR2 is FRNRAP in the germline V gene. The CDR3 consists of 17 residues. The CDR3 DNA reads TGTGCTAGTGGTTTGGTCCTACGTGCAGGGCTGGACACTGAAGCTTTCTTT. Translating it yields CASGLVLRAGLDTEAFF.

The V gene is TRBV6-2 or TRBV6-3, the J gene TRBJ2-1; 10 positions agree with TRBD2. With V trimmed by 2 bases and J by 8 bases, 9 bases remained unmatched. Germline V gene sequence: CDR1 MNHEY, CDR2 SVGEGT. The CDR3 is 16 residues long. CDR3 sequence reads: CASSYAPLAGVYEQFF. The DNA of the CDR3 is TGTGCCAGCAGTTACGCCCCCCTAGCGGGAGTTTATGAGCAGTTCTTC.

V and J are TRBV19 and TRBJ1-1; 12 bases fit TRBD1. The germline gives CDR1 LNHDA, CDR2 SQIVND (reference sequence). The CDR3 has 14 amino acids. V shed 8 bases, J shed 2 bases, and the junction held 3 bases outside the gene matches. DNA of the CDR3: TGTGCCAGTTGGGACAGGGGGCTCAACACTGAAGCTTTCTTT. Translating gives CASWDRGLNTEAFF.

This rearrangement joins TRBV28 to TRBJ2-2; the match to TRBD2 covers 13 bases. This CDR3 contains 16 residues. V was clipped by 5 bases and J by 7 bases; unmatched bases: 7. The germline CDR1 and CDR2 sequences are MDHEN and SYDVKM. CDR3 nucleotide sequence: TGTGCCAGCAGTCGCCGACTAGCGGGAGGTGACGGGGAGCTGTTTTTT. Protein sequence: CASSRRLAGGDGELFF.

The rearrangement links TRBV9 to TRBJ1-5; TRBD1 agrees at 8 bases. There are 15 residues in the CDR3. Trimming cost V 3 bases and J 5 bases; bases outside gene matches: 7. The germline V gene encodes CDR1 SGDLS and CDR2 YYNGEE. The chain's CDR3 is CASSAGPGGYQPQHF. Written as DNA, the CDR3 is TGTGCCAGCAGCGCGGGGCCAGGGGGCTATCAGCCCCAGCATTTT. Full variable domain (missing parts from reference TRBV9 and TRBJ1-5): DSGVTQTPKHLITATGQRVTLRCSPRSGDLSVYWYQQSLDQGLQFLIQYYNGEERAKGNILERFSAQQFPDLHSELNLSSLELGDSALYFCASSAGPGGYQPQHFGDGTRLSIL.

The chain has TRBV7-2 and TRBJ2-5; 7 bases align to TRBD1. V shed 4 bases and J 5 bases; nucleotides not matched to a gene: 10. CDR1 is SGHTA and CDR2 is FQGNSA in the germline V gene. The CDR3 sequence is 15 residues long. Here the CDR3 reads CASSSTQGMPETQYF. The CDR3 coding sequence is TGTGCCAGCAGCTCGACACAGGGGATGCCGGAGACCCAGTACTTC. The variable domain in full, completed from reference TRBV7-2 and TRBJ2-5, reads GAGVSQSPSNKVTEKGKDVELRCDPISGHTALYWYRQSLGQGLEFLIYFQGNSAPDKSGLPSDRFSAERTGGSVSTLTIQRTQQEDSAVYLCASSSTQGMPETQYFGPGTRLLVL.

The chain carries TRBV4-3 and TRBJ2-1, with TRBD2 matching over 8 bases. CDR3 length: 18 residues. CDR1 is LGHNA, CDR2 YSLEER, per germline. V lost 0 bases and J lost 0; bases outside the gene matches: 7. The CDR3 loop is CASSQDRGGTSSYNEQFF. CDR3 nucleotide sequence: TGCGCCAGCAGCCAAGATCGGGGGGGGACGAGCTCCTACAATGAGCAGTTCTTC.